The table lists the clone carrying this T cell receptor (beta chain) with many counts. This sample stems from a study of breast tumors, draining lymph nodes, adjacent tissues. TCRdb called the multiplex PCR reads again in MiXCR, with one record for every CDR3 protein. Among some 130,000 distinct CDR3 sequences listed, under 25% were seen once. Breast cancer patients provided tissue from their axillary draining lymph nodes. The receptor comes from a female donor with breast cancer. Some clones in this sample may be carry-over from other donors' samples. The sample taken for sequencing was axillary lymph node tissue.

The CDR3 nucleotides are TGTGCCAGCAGCCAAGGGGGACTAGCGGGAGCCCATGAGCAGTTCTTC. This codes for CASSQGGLAGAHEQFF. The chain recombines TRBV4-2 with TRBJ2-1; 14 nucleotides agree with TRBD2. This CDR3 is built from 16 residues. Losses at the gene ends were 1 base for V and 8 bases for J; bases not matched to a gene: 4. Germline CDR1 LGHNA, CDR2 YNFKEQ.